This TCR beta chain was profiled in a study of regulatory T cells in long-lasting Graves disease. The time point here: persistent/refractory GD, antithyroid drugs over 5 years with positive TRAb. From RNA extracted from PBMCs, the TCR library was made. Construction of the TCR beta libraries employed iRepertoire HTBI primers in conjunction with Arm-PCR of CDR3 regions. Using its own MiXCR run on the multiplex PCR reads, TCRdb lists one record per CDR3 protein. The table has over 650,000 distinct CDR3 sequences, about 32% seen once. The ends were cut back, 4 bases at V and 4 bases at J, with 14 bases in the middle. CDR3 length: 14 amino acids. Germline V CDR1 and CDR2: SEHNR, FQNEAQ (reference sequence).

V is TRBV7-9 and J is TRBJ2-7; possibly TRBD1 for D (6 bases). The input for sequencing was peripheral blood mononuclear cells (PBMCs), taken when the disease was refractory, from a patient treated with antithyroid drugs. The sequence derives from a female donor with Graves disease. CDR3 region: CASSYGDIRYEQYF. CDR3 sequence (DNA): TGTGCCAGCAGCTACGGGGACATAAGATACGAGCAGTACTTC.